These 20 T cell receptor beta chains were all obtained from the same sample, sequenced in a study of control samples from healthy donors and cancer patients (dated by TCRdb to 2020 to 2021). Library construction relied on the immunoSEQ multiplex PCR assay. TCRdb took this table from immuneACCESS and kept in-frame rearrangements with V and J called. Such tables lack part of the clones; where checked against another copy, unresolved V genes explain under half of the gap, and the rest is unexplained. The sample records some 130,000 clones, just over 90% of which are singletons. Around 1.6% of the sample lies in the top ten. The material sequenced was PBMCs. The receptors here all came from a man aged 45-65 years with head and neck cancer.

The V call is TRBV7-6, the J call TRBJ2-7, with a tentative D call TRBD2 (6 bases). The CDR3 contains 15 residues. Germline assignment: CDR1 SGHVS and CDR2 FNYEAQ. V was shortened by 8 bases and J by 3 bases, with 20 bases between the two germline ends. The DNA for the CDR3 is TGTGCCAGCGGCTCCCTGCGGGGTGAGGACTACGAGCAGTACTTC. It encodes CASGSLRGEDYEQYF. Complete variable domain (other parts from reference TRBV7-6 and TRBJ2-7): GAGVSQSPRYKVTKRGQDVALRCDPISGHVSLYWYRQALGQGPEFLTYFNYEAQQDKSGLPNDRFSAERPEGSISTLTIQRTEQRDSAMYRCASGSLRGEDYEQYFGPGTRLTVT.

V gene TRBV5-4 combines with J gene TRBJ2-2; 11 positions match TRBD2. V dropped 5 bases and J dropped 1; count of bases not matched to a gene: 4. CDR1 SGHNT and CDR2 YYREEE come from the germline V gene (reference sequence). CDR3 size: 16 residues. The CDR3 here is CASSHLAGGNTGELFF. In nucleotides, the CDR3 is TGTGCCAGCAGTCACCTAGCGGGGGGGAACACCGGGGAGCTGTTTTTT.

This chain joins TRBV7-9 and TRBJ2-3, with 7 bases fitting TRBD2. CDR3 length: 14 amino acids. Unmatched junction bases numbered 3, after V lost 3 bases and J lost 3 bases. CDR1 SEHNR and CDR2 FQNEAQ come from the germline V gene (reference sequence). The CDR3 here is CASSLSGVTDTQYF. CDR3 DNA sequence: TGTGCCAGCAGCTTGAGCGGGGTTACAGATACGCAGTATTTT. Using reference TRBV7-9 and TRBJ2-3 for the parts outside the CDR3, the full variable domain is DTGVSQNPRHKITKRGQNVTFRCDPISEHNRLYWYRQTLGQGPEFLTYFQNEAQLEKSRLLSDRFSAERPKGSFSTLEIQRTEQGDSAMYLCASSLSGVTDTQYFGPGTRLTVL.

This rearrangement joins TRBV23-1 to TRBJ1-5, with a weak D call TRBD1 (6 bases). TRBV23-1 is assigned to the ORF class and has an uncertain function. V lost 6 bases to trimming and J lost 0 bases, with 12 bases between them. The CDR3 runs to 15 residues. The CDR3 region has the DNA TGCGCCAGCAGGCAGGACAGCGATAGCAATCAGCCCCAGCATTTT. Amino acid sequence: CASRQDSDSNQPQHF.

The CDR3 spells CASSIPGRQNTEAFF. As DNA, the CDR3 is TGTGCCAGTAGTATCCCGGGACGGCAGAACACTGAAGCTTTCTTT. The rearrangement links TRBV19 to TRBJ1-1; perhaps TRBD1 as D (5 bases). Deletions cut 3 bases from V and 1 base from J, with 12 bases between. Germline CDR1 is LNHDA and CDR2 is SQIVND (reference sequence). The CDR3 totals 15 residues.

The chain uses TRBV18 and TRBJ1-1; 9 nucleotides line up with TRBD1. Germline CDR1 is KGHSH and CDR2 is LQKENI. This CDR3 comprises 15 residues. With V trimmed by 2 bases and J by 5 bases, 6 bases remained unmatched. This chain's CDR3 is CASSPMGQGGTEAFF. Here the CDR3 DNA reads TGTGCCAGCTCACCAATGGGACAGGGAGGGACTGAAGCTTTCTTT.

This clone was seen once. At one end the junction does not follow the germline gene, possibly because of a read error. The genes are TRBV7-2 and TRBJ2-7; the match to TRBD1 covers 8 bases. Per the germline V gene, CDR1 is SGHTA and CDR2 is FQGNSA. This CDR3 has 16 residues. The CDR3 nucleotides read TGTGCCAGCAGTTTAGGAACATGGACAGGGAGGTACGAGCAGTACTTC. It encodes CASSLGTWTGRYEQYF.

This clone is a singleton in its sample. Here the CDR3 DNA reads TGTGCCAGCAGTTTGACCCGGAGCGGGGGGGCATCAGATACGCAGTATTTT. It translates to CASSLTRSGGASDTQYF. The chain is built from TRBV6-2 or TRBV6-3 and TRBJ2-3; the match to TRBD2 covers 10 bases. The CDR3 extends over 17 amino acids. Per the germline V gene, CDR1 is MNHEY and CDR2 is SVGEGT. V gave up 4 bases and J gave up 4 bases; unmatched junction bases: 11.

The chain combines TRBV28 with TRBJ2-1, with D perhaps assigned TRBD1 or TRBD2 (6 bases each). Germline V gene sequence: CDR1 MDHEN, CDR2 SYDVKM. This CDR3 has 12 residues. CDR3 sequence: CASRGRYNEQFF. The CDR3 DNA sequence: TGTGCGTCAAGGGGGAGGTACAATGAGCAGTTCTTC.

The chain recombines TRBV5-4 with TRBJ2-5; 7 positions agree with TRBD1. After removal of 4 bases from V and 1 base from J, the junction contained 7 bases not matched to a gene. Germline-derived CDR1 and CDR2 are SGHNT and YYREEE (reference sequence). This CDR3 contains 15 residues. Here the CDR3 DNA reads TGTGCCAGCAGCCCGACAGGGAGCAGCCAAGAGACCCAGTACTTC. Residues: CASSPTGSSQETQYF.

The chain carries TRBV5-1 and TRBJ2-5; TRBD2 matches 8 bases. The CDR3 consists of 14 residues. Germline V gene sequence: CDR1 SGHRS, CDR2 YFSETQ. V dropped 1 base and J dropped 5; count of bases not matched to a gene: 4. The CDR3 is CASSLPGGQETQYF. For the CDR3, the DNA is TGCGCCAGCAGCTTGCCGGGGGGGCAGGAGACCCAGTACTTC.

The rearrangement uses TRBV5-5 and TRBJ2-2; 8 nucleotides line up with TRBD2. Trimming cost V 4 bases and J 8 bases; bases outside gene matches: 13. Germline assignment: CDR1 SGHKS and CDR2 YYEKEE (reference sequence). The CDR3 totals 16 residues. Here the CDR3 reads CASSPVLPGLAGELFF. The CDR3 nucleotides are TGTGCCAGCAGCCCGGTACTCCCCGGACTAGCAGGGGAGCTGTTTTTT. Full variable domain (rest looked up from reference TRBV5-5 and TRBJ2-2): DAGVTQSPTHLIKTRGQQVTLRCSPISGHKSVSWYQQVLGQGPQFIFQYYEKEERGRGNFPDRFSARQFPNYSSELNVNALLLGDSALYLCASSPVLPGLAGELFFGEGSRLTVL.

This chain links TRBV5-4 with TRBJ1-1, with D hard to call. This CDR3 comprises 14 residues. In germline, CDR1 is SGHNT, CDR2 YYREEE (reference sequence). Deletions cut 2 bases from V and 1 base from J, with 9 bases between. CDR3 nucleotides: TGTGCCAGCAGCTTACGGCTCACGAACACTGAAGCTTTCTTT. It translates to CASSLRLTNTEAFF. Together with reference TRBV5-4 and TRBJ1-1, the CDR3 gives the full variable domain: ETGVTQSPTHLIKTRGQQVTLRCSSQSGHNTVSWYQQALGQGPQFIFQYYREEENGRGNFPPRFSGLQFPNYSSELNVNALELDDSALYLCASSLRLTNTEAFFGQGTRLTVV.

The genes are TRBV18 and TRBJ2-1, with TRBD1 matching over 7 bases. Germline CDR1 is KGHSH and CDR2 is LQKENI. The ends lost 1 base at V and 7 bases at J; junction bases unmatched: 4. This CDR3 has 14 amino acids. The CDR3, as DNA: TGTGCCAGCTCACCACAAGGGGGCCTAAATGAGCAGTTCTTC. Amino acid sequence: CASSPQGGLNEQFF.

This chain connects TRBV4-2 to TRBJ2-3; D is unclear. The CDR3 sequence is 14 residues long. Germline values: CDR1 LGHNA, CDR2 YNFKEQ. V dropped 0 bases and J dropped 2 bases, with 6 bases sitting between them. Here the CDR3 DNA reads TGTGCCAGCAGCCAAGATTGGGTCACAGATACGCAGTATTTT. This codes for CASSQDWVTDTQYF.

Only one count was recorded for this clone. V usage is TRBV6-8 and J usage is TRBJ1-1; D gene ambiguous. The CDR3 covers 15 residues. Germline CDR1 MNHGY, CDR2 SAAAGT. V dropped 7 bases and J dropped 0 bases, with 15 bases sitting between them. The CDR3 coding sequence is TGTGCCAGCACTTTAGGACGGGGTATGAACACTGAAGCTTTCTTT. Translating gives CASTLGRGMNTEAFF.

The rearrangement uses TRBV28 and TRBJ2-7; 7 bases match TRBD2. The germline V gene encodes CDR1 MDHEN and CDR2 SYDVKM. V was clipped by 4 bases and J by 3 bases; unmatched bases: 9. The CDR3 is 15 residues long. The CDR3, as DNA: TGTGCCAGCAGTTCTCCTGGACTAGACCACTACGAGCAGTACTTC. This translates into CASSSPGLDHYEQYF.

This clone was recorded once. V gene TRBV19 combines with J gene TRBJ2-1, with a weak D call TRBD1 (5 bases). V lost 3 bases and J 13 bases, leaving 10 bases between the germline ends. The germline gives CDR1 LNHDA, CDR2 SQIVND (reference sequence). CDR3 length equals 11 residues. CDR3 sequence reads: CASSIGQGQFF. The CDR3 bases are TGTGCCAGTAGTATTGGGCAGGGCCAGTTCTTC.

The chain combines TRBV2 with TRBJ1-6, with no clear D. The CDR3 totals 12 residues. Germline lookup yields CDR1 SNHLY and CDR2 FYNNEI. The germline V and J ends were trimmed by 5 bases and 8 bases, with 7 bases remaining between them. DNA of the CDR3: TGTGCCAGCAGTACTGGGTATTCACCCCTCCACTTT. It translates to CASSTGYSPLHF.

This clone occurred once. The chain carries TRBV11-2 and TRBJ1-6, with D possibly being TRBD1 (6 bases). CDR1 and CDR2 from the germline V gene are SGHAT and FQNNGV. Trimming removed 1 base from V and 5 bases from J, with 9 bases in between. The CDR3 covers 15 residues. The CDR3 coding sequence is TGTGCCAGCAGCTTAGTACAGGGTGATAATTCACCCCTCCACTTT. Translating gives CASSLVQGDNSPLHF.